The 20 T cell receptor beta chains listed next were all sequenced from one sample in a study of response to subunit inactivated influenza vaccine. TCRdb reprocessed the RT-PCR reads with MiXCR, giving one entry per CDR3 protein. There are 650,000 or so distinct CDR3 sequences in the sample; roughly 15% occur only once, and about 7.6% lies in the top ten. The material sequenced was PBMCs from blood, taken less than 15 days before vaccination. Source of these receptors: a middle-aged man who received an inactivated influenza vaccine.

The chain recombines TRBV5-1 with TRBJ1-2; TRBD1 might be the D (6 bases). Between the trimmed V and J ends, which lost 2 bases and 4 bases, there was a span of 15 bases. Germline V gene data show CDR1 as SGHRS and CDR2 as YFSETQ. The CDR3 is 15 amino acids. The CDR3 reads CASSFQSGEGYGYTF. DNA of the CDR3: TGCGCCAGCAGCTTCCAGTCAGGGGAGGGCTATGGCTACACCTTC.

This clonotype was detected many times. V gene TRBV15 combines with J gene TRBJ2-5, with 8 bases fitting TRBD2. The CDR3 totals 14 residues. The germline CDR1 and CDR2 sequences are LNHNV and YYDKDF (reference sequence). The chain's CDR3 is CATNTGGIQETQYF. DNA of the CDR3: TGTGCGACTAACACGGGGGGGATTCAAGAGACCCAGTACTTC.

This clonotype was seen many times. The chain joins TRBV29-1 to TRBJ2-2; D is possibly TRBD1 (5 bases). The V gene lost 4 bases and the J gene lost 1 base, with 10 bases spanning the gap. The CDR3 loop spans 14 amino acids. CDR1 SQVTM and CDR2 ANQGSEA come from the germline V gene. The CDR3: CSVGQGLNTGELFF. DNA of the CDR3: TGCAGCGTTGGGCAGGGTTTGAACACCGGGGAGCTGTTTTTT.

In its sample, this clonotype was seen many times. The rearrangement links TRBV5-1 to TRBJ2-3, with D perhaps TRBD1 (6 bases). There are 14 residues in the CDR3. The germline gives CDR1 SGHRS, CDR2 YFSETQ. V was cut by 4 bases and J by 6 bases, with 15 bases left in between. The CDR3: CASSRRTGLDTQYF. CDR3 in DNA: TGCGCCAGCAGCCGGAGAACAGGGCTGGATACGCAGTATTTT.

This clonotype has more than one count but fewer than ten. The chain recombines TRBV6-1 with TRBJ2-1, with D possibly being TRBD1 (8 bases). V gave up 11 bases and J gave up 8 bases, with 19 bases separating them. Germline assignment: CDR1 MNHNS and CDR2 SASEGT. CDR3 length: 13 amino acids. The CDR3 here is CARIDRGGDEQFF. The CDR3, as DNA: TGTGCCCGAATCGACAGGGGAGGGGATGAGCAGTTCTTC.

The V call is TRBV20-1, the J call TRBJ2-5; 7 bases fit TRBD1. CDR3 length: 14 amino acids. V lost 6 bases to trimming and J lost 2 bases; unmatched junction nucleotides: 9. The germline V gene encodes CDR1 DFQATT and CDR2 SNEGSKA (reference sequence). The DNA of the CDR3 is TGCAGTGCGAGTTTTGGACAGGCACAAGAGACCCAGTACTTC. Translated: CSASFGQAQETQYF.

This clonotype has only a few counts. This chain links TRBV28 with TRBJ2-7; D is tentatively TRBD1 or TRBD2 (5 bases each). The germline V gene encodes CDR1 MDHEN and CDR2 SYDVKM. V was shortened by 1 base and J by 7 bases, with 17 bases between the two germline ends. This CDR3 comprises 15 residues. This chain's CDR3 is CASSLYGTGVWEQYF. The CDR3 DNA follows: TGTGCCAGCAGTTTATATGGGACCGGGGTGTGGGAGCAGTACTTC.

The genes are TRBV4-1 and TRBJ1-4; no reliable D call. Trimming left V 1 base short and J 3 bases short, with 9 bases between. This CDR3 is 15 amino acids long. Per the germline V gene, CDR1 is MGHRA and CDR2 is YSYEKL. In DNA form, the CDR3 reads TGCGCCAGCAGCCAAGGGGGAAGGGCTAATGAAAAACTGTTTTTT. It yields the protein CASSQGGRANEKLFF.

This clonotype was seen many times. The chain joins TRBV29-1 to TRBJ1-5; TRBD1 matches 10 bases. The CDR3 is 14 residues long. Per germline, CDR1 SQVTM and CDR2 ANQGSEA. Trimming at V came to 5 bases and at J to 5 bases, leaving 6 bases not matched to a gene. In DNA, the CDR3 is TGCAGCGTTAGCGAGGGGACAGGGGATCAGCCCCAGCATTTT. Its protein is CSVSEGTGDQPQHF. Full variable domain (rest looked up from reference TRBV29-1 and TRBJ1-5): SAVISQKPSRDICQRGTSLTIQCQVDSQVTMMFWYRQQPGQSLTLIATANQGSEATYESGFVIDKFPISRPNLTFSTLTVSNMSPEDSSIYLCSVSEGTGDQPQHFGDGTRLSIL.

This clonotype occurred a few times. The gene calls are TRBV27 and TRBJ1-4; a weak D match, TRBD1 (5 bases). V lost 5 bases, J lost 8 bases, and 15 bases lay in between. CDR3 size: 14 residues. Germline CDR1 reads MNHEY; CDR2 reads SMNVEV (reference sequence). CDR3 in amino acids: CASSPLGGGEKLFF. In DNA, the CDR3 is TGTGCCAGCAGTCCCCTGGGGGGTGGCGAAAAACTGTTTTTT.

The CDR3 region is CASSVLAGKADTQYF. The CDR3 nucleotides read TGTGCCAGCAGTGTGTTAGCGGGAAAGGCAGATACGCAGTATTTT. The chain combines TRBV27 with TRBJ2-3; 8 bases agree with TRBD2. Germline assignment: CDR1 MNHEY and CDR2 SMNVEV (reference sequence). The CDR3 is made up of 15 amino acids. The ends lost 5 bases at V and 4 bases at J; junction bases unmatched: 8.

J is TRBJ2-2 and V is TRBV4-2; D not certain. V was trimmed by 1 base and J by 5 bases, leaving 11 bases between them. Germline V gene lookup returns CDR1 LGHNA and CDR2 YNFKEQ. This CDR3 has 15 residues. The CDR3 nucleotides are TGTGCCAGCAGCCAAGGTTCGGCCGGGACCGGGGAGCTGTTTTTT. This codes for CASSQGSAGTGELFF.

The V and J genes are TRBV29-1 and TRBJ2-2; no reliable D call. CDR3 size: 11 residues. Per germline, CDR1 SQVTM and CDR2 ANQGSEA. Trimming took off 7 bases at V and 7 bases at J, with 10 bases between the two ends. In DNA, the CDR3 is TGCAGCGCTAGTTACGACGGGGAGCTGTTTTTT. It yields the protein CSASYDGELFF.

This clonotype came up a few times. This chain joins TRBV7-2 and TRBJ2-7; TRBD2 matches 7 bases. The germline gives CDR1 SGHTA, CDR2 FQGNSA. This CDR3 has 15 residues. V lost 1 base, J lost 6 bases, and 9 bases stayed unmatched. In nucleotides, the CDR3 is TGTGCCAGCAGCTTAGGGGCTAGCGGAGGTGGCGAGCAGTACTTC. Translated, it gives CASSLGASGGGEQYF.

This clonotype was recorded many times. The V gene is TRBV7-9, the J gene TRBJ1-6; D is unclear. There are 12 residues in the CDR3. Trimming cost V 6 bases and J 6 bases, with 6 bases left between them. From germline, CDR1 is SEHNR and CDR2 FQNEAQ (reference sequence). CDR3 sequence reads: CASSFSNSPLHF. The DNA of the CDR3 is TGTGCCAGCAGTTTCTCTAATTCACCCCTCCACTTT.

The CDR3 nucleotides are TGCGCCAGCAGCTTGCGGGCAGCCACCTACGAGCAGTACTTC. This gives the protein CASSLRAATYEQYF. This chain links TRBV5-1 with TRBJ2-7; D gene uncertain. Germline V lookup: CDR1 SGHRS, CDR2 YFSETQ. V was cut by 1 base and J by 2 bases, with 10 bases left in between. CDR3 length equals 14 residues.

The chain couples TRBV7-9 to TRBJ1-5; D gene ambiguous. V was trimmed by 0 bases and J by 3 bases, leaving 9 bases between them. Germline CDR1 SEHNR, CDR2 FQNEAQ (reference sequence). The CDR3 is made up of 15 amino acids. The CDR3 protein is CASSLANSYNQPQHF. The CDR3 DNA sequence: TGTGCCAGCAGCTTAGCGAACAGCTACAATCAGCCCCAGCATTTT. Looking up the rest from reference TRBV7-9 and TRBJ1-5 gives the full variable domain: DTGVSQNPRHKITKRGQNVTFRCDPISEHNRLYWYRQTLGQGPEFLTYFQNEAQLEKSRLLSDRFSAERPKGSFSTLEIQRTEQGDSAMYLCASSLANSYNQPQHFGDGTRLSIL.

This clonotype was recorded a few times. The chain couples TRBV20-1 to TRBJ2-1; 8 positions match TRBD1. The CDR3 contains 12 residues. Germline V gene data show CDR1 as DFQATT and CDR2 as SNEGSKA (reference sequence). Losses at the gene ends were 5 bases for V and 9 bases for J; bases not matched to a gene: 6. The CDR3 reads CSAQSQGAEQFF. The CDR3 DNA reads TGCAGTGCTCAAAGCCAGGGGGCTGAGCAGTTCTTC.

This clonotype was seen a few times. This sequence joins TRBV15 and TRBJ2-3, with D possibly TRBD1 on 7 matching bases. This CDR3 spans 15 amino acids. CDR1 is LNHNV, CDR2 YYDKDF, per germline (reference sequence). Trimming left V 0 bases short and J 10 bases short, with 17 bases between. CDR3 protein: CATSRDGRQGGSQYF. The CDR3 DNA sequence: TGTGCCACCAGCAGAGATGGTCGCCAGGGGGGCTCGCAGTATTTT. Variable domain in full (rest from reference TRBV15 and TRBJ2-3): DAMVIQNPRYQVTQFGKPVTLSCSQTLNHNVMYWYQQKSSQAPKLLFHYYDKDFNNEADTPDNFQSRRPNTSFCFLDIRSPGLGDTAMYLCATSRDGRQGGSQYFGPGTRLTVL.

This clonotype has only a few counts. The CDR3 DNA reads as TGCGCCAGCAGCCTGAACGGCCTTTGGACTAGCTCCTACAATGAGCAGTTCTTC. Translating it yields CASSLNGLWTSSYNEQFF. The chain is built from TRBV5-1 and TRBJ2-1; 7 bases are shared with TRBD2. The CDR3 covers 18 residues. V was clipped by 4 bases and J by 0 bases; unmatched bases: 13. Germline CDR1 reads SGHRS; CDR2 reads YFSETQ.